The rows below give T cell receptor beta chains drawn from one sample of a study of blood T cell repertoires in COVID-19. Using immunoSEQ multiplex PCR, the repertoire was profiled, and TCRdb retains in-frame clones only, with some absent. The sample gives 210,000 or so clones, approximately 78% of which show up once; about 10% is in the top ten. Sequencing was done on a sample of peripheral blood. The receptor set was obtained from an elderly woman with acute or convalescent COVID-19. CDR3s include the opening cysteine and the closing phenylalanine or tryptophan. Fields, in order: CDR3 DNA, CDR3 protein, J gene, D gene, V gene, clone size. A D gene is named only where the DNA matches it firmly. Clone size is not always given. Where it is, it says once, few, many or a class for expanded clones.

cdr3_nt: TGCAGCGGCGGGCAGAACACCGGGGAGCTGTTTTTT
cdr3_aa: CSGGQNTGELFF
j_call: TRBJ2-2
d_call: NA
v_call: TRBV29-1
clone_size: NA

cdr3_nt: TGCGCCAGCAGCTTGGGGCTAGCTCTCAACGATGTTACGCAGTATTTT
cdr3_aa: CASSLGLALNDVTQYF
j_call: TRBJ2-3
d_call: NA
v_call: TRBV5-1
clone_size: NA

cdr3_nt: TGTGCCAGCAGTGGGACATACTCCTACGAGCAGTACTTC
cdr3_aa: CASSGTYSYEQYF
j_call: TRBJ2-7
d_call: NA
v_call: TRBV12-3/TRBV12-4
clone_size: NA

cdr3_nt: TGTGCCAGCAGCCAGGACACCAATCAGCCCCAGCATTTT
cdr3_aa: CASSQDTNQPQHF
j_call: TRBJ1-5
d_call: NA
v_call: TRBV3-1/TRBV3-2
clone_size: NA

cdr3_nt: TGTGCCAGCAGTGAAGTACGGGCCCGGCCCTCGGAGGGCTATGGCTACACCTTC
cdr3_aa: CASSEVRARPSEGYGYTF
j_call: TRBJ1-2
d_call: NA
v_call: TRBV6-1
clone_size: few

cdr3_nt: TGCGCCAGCAGCCAAGATTCCCACTCTGGAAACACCATATATTTT
cdr3_aa: CASSQDSHSGNTIYF
j_call: TRBJ1-3
d_call: NA
v_call: TRBV4-3
clone_size: NA

cdr3_nt: TGCGCCAGCAGCCAAGATCCCGGACAGTACTACGAGCAGTACTTC
cdr3_aa: CASSQDPGQYYEQYF
j_call: TRBJ2-7
d_call: NA
v_call: TRBV4-3
clone_size: NA

cdr3_nt: TGCGCCAGCAGCAGGTCGACTAGCGGTGCTAGCACAGATACGCAGTATTTT
cdr3_aa: CASSRSTSGASTDTQYF
j_call: TRBJ2-3
d_call: TRBD2
v_call: TRBV5-1
clone_size: NA

cdr3_nt: TGTGCCACCAGCAGCCCCGGGACAGACAGCTACAATGAGCAGTTCTTC
cdr3_aa: CATSSPGTDSYNEQFF
j_call: TRBJ2-1
d_call: TRBD1
v_call: TRBV15
clone_size: NA

cdr3_nt: TGTGCCAGCTCACCAGGAGCAATGCTAGCCAAAAACATTCAGTACTTC
cdr3_aa: CASSPGAMLAKNIQYF
j_call: TRBJ2-4
d_call: NA
v_call: TRBV18
clone_size: NA

cdr3_nt: TGCGCCAGCAGCTTGACTTCATCTACGTTCACAGATACGCAGTATTTT
cdr3_aa: CASSLTSSTFTDTQYF
j_call: TRBJ2-3
d_call: NA
v_call: TRBV5-1
clone_size: NA

cdr3_nt: TGTGCCAGCAGTTTACTTAACAGGGGGCTGGTGAGCAATCAGCCCCAGCATTTT
cdr3_aa: CASSLLNRGLVSNQPQHF
j_call: TRBJ1-5
d_call: TRBD1
v_call: TRBV28
clone_size: NA

cdr3_nt: TGTGCCAGCAGCTTGTGGGGGAAGGGGACAATTACGAACACTGAAGCTTTCTTT
cdr3_aa: CASSLWGKGTITNTEAFF
j_call: TRBJ1-1
d_call: NA
v_call: TRBV7-9
clone_size: few

cdr3_nt: TGTGCCCATCGGGGACAGGGGAACACCGGGGAGCTGTTTTTT
cdr3_aa: CAHRGQGNTGELFF
j_call: TRBJ2-2
d_call: TRBD1
v_call: TRBV6-5
clone_size: NA

cdr3_nt: TGTGCCAGTAGTATACAGGGTTTCAATGAGCAGTTCTTC
cdr3_aa: CASSIQGFNEQFF
j_call: TRBJ2-1
d_call: NA
v_call: TRBV19
clone_size: NA

cdr3_nt: TGTGCCAGCTCACCAACCGGGACTTACACTGAAGCTTTCTTT
cdr3_aa: CASSPTGTYTEAFF
j_call: TRBJ1-1
d_call: NA
v_call: TRBV18
clone_size: NA

cdr3_nt: TGTGCCAGCAGTTACGTCGGCTCCTACGAGCAGTACTTC
cdr3_aa: CASSYVGSYEQYF
j_call: TRBJ2-7
d_call: NA
v_call: TRBV5-6
clone_size: NA

cdr3_nt: TGTGCCATCCAGGGTTTGGACAATCAGCCCCAGCATTTT
cdr3_aa: CAIQGLDNQPQHF
j_call: TRBJ1-5
d_call: NA
v_call: TRBV6-6
clone_size: NA

cdr3_nt: TGCGCCAGCCGAAAAGGGACAGGGGGCGATCAGCCCCAGCATTTT
cdr3_aa: CASRKGTGGDQPQHF
j_call: TRBJ1-5
d_call: TRBD1
v_call: TRBV5-1
clone_size: NA

cdr3_nt: TGCGCCAGCAGCTTAACTAGCGGGTCCTCCTATGAGCAGTTCTTC
cdr3_aa: CASSLTSGSSYEQFF
j_call: TRBJ2-1
d_call: TRBD2
v_call: TRBV5-1
clone_size: NA

cdr3_nt: TGTGCCATCAGTGTTGGACAGGGGGTCACTGAAGCTTTCTTT
cdr3_aa: CAISVGQGVTEAFF
j_call: TRBJ1-1
d_call: TRBD1
v_call: TRBV10-3
clone_size: NA

cdr3_nt: TGTGCCTGGAGTGAGGGAGGAACTGAAGCTTTCTTT
cdr3_aa: CAWSEGGTEAFF
j_call: TRBJ1-1
d_call: NA
v_call: TRBV30
clone_size: NA

cdr3_nt: TGCGCCAGCAGCCAGATGGGGACTAGCGGCACAGATACGCAGTATTTT
cdr3_aa: CASSQMGTSGTDTQYF
j_call: TRBJ2-3
d_call: TRBD2
v_call: TRBV4-3
clone_size: NA

cdr3_nt: TGTGCCAGCACCGAGGACAGGGTTTCTTCACCCCTCCACTTT
cdr3_aa: CASTEDRVSSPLHF
j_call: TRBJ1-6
d_call: TRBD1
v_call: TRBV6-5
clone_size: NA

cdr3_nt: TGTGCCAGTAGTATTTGGCAGAAAGAGACCCAGTACTTC
cdr3_aa: CASSIWQKETQYF
j_call: TRBJ2-5
d_call: NA
v_call: TRBV19
clone_size: NA

cdr3_nt: TGTGCCAGCTCACCACCGATCCTCGGGAACACTGAAGCTTTCTTT
cdr3_aa: CASSPPILGNTEAFF
j_call: TRBJ1-1
d_call: NA
v_call: TRBV18
clone_size: few

cdr3_nt: TGTGCCAGCAGTTTGGGGTTAGCGGGGCCCTCCTACAATGAGCAGTTCTTC
cdr3_aa: CASSLGLAGPSYNEQFF
j_call: TRBJ2-1
d_call: TRBD2
v_call: TRBV27
clone_size: NA

cdr3_nt: TGCGCCAGCAGCTTGACTAGGGCCTCCTACAATGAGCAGTTCTTC
cdr3_aa: CASSLTRASYNEQFF
j_call: TRBJ2-1
d_call: NA
v_call: TRBV5-1
clone_size: NA

cdr3_nt: TGCAGCGTCGCCGAGACAGGGGTCGGAAACACCATATATTTT
cdr3_aa: CSVAETGVGNTIYF
j_call: TRBJ1-3
d_call: TRBD1
v_call: TRBV29-1
clone_size: NA

cdr3_nt: TGTGCCAGCAGTTCGGCCGCAGCGGGAGGGCGCACAGATACGCAGTATTTT
cdr3_aa: CASSSAAAGGRTDTQYF
j_call: TRBJ2-3
d_call: TRBD2
v_call: TRBV7-9
clone_size: few

cdr3_nt: TGTGCCAGCAGCCAAGCTCGGCAAGTAGGGGGTTCGAATTCACCCCTCCACTTT
cdr3_aa: CASSQARQVGGSNSPLHF
j_call: TRBJ1-6
d_call: NA
v_call: TRBV14
clone_size: NA

cdr3_nt: TGTGCCAGCATCAGGGTCGGTTTGTCTGGAAACACCATATATTTT
cdr3_aa: CASIRVGLSGNTIYF
j_call: TRBJ1-3
d_call: NA
v_call: TRBV7-3
clone_size: NA

cdr3_nt: TGCAGCGTTGAAGGTCCGTCGGGCACAGATACGCAGTATTTT
cdr3_aa: CSVEGPSGTDTQYF
j_call: TRBJ2-3
d_call: NA
v_call: TRBV29-1
clone_size: NA

cdr3_nt: TGTGCCAGCAGCCCTCCGACAGGGTATACTAATGAAAAACTGTTTTTT
cdr3_aa: CASSPPTGYTNEKLFF
j_call: TRBJ1-4
d_call: TRBD1
v_call: TRBV7-9
clone_size: NA

cdr3_nt: TGTGCCACCAGCAGAGAAACAGGAACACTTGAAGCTTTCTTT
cdr3_aa: CATSRETGTLEAFF
j_call: TRBJ1-1
d_call: NA
v_call: TRBV15
clone_size: NA

cdr3_nt: TGTGCCAGTAGTACATCCCGGGACAGGGTGGCTGAAGCTTTCTTT
cdr3_aa: CASSTSRDRVAEAFF
j_call: TRBJ1-1
d_call: TRBD1
v_call: TRBV19
clone_size: NA

cdr3_nt: TGTGCCAGTAGTAAGACTAGCGGGAGCACAGATACGCAGTATTTT
cdr3_aa: CASSKTSGSTDTQYF
j_call: TRBJ2-3
d_call: TRBD2
v_call: TRBV19
clone_size: NA

cdr3_nt: TGTGCCAGCAGCTTGGGAAGGTCGGAGTACAATGAGCAGTTCTTC
cdr3_aa: CASSLGRSEYNEQFF
j_call: TRBJ2-1
d_call: NA
v_call: TRBV5-8
clone_size: NA